This T cell receptor (beta chain) stems from a study of T cell changes during pregnancy in multiple sclerosis. Clones were read by immunoSEQ multiplex PCR, and TCRdb kept only the in-frame ones, dropping some. The sample yields 85,000 to 130,000 clones, about 90% seen once. From germline, CDR1 is SGHTA and CDR2 FQGNSA. This CDR3 is built from 19 residues. V shed 3 bases and J 2 bases; nucleotides not matched to a gene: 16. The receptor was isolated from a female donor with multiple sclerosis, enrolled in a pregnancy study. The chain recombines TRBV7-2 with TRBJ2-3; 8 bases line up with TRBD1. This specimen was peripheral blood, taken after pregnancy. This CDR3 reads CASSFVGRHRQGPTDTQYF. The DNA for the CDR3 is TGTGCCAGCAGCTTTGTGGGACGTCATAGACAGGGGCCCACAGATACGCAGTATTTT.